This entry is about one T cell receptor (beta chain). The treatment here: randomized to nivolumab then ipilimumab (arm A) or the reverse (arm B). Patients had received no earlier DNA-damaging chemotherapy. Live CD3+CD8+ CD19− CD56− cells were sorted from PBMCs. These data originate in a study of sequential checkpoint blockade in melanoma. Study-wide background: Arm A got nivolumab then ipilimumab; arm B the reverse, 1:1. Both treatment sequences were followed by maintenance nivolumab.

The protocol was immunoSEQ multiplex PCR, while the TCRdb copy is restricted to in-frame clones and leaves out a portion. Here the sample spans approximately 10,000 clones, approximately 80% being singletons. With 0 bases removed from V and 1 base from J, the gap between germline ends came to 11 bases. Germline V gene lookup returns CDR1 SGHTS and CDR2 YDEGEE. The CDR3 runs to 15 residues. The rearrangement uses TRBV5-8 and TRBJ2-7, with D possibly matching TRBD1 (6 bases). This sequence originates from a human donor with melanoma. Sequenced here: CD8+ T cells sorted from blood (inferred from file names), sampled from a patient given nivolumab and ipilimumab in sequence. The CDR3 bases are TGTGCCAGCAGCTTGGGGGCAGGGGCTTCCTACGAGCAGTACTTC. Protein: CASSLGAGASYEQYF. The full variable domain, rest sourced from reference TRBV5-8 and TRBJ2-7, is EAGVTQSPTHLIKTRGQQATLRCSPISGHTSVYWYQQALGLGLQFLLWYDEGEERNRGNFPPRFSGRQFPNYSSELNVNALELEDSALYLCASSLGAGASYEQYFGPGTRLTVT.